The rows below give T cell receptor beta chains drawn from one sample of a study of T cell responses to AZD1222 COVID-19 vaccine. Produced via immunoSEQ multiplex PCR; TCRdb's table is partial and in-frame only. The table shows 130,000 to 150,000 clones, with 75% to 90% occurring only once. Sequences were derived from peripheral blood, sampled on day 0 of AZD1222 vaccination. The receptors were sampled from an adult in good health. The CDR3 runs from the conserved cysteine through the conserved F or W. A D gene is named only where the DNA matches it firmly. A clone size is listed for some rows: how often the clone was seen (once, few, many), or a class if it is expanded.

size: few
D: TRBD2
J: TRBJ2-7
V: TRBV2
CDR3: CASRREGVSYEQYF
DNA: TGTGCCAGTCGTCGGGAGGGAGTATCCTACGAGCAGTACTTC

size: .
D: .
J: TRBJ2-1
V: TRBV5-6
CDR3: CASSLGAREQFF
DNA: TGTGCCAGCAGCTTGGGGGCCAGGGAGCAGTTCTTC

size: once
D: .
J: TRBJ2-1
V: TRBV18
CDR3: CASSPGNEQFF
DNA: TGTGCCAGCTCACCAGGGAATGAGCAGTTCTTC

size: .
D: .
J: TRBJ2-6
V: TRBV7-2
CDR3: CASSLVWSSGANVLTF
DNA: TGTGCCAGCAGCCTAGTATGGAGCTCTGGGGCCAACGTCCTGACTTTC

size: .
D: TRBD2
J: TRBJ2-3
V: TRBV6-6
CDR3: CASSQEAGGYSTDTQYF
DNA: TGTGCCAGCAGTCAGGAAGCGGGGGGATATAGCACAGATACGCAGTATTTT

size: .
D: .
J: TRBJ2-7
V: TRBV3-1/TRBV3-2
CDR3: CASSQIGGVHEQYF
DNA: TGTGCCAGCAGCCAAATCGGGGGAGTCCACGAGCAGTACTTC

size: .
D: .
J: TRBJ1-5
V: TRBV6-5
CDR3: CASSRQLNQPQHF
DNA: TGTGCCAGCAGTAGACAGTTGAATCAGCCCCAGCATTTT

size: .
D: .
J: TRBJ2-7
V: TRBV28
CDR3: CASSLAFKRYEQYF
DNA: TGTGCCAGCAGTTTAGCGTTCAAAAGGTACGAGCAGTACTTC

size: .
D: .
J: TRBJ1-1
V: TRBV25-1
CDR3: CASKEGANTEAFF
DNA: TGTGCCAGCAAAGAAGGTGCCAACACTGAAGCTTTCTTT

size: .
D: .
J: TRBJ1-1
V: TRBV11-2
CDR3: CATYTQYSPGGTEAFF
DNA: TGTGCCACCTATACACAATATTCCCCAGGTGGCACTGAAGCTTTCTTT

size: .
D: .
J: TRBJ2-2
V: TRBV7-9
CDR3: CASRYTGELFF
DNA: TGTGCCAGCAGATACACCGGGGAGCTGTTTTTT

size: .
D: .
J: TRBJ2-1
V: TRBV5-5
CDR3: CASHNMGGYNEQFF
DNA: TGTGCCAGCCACAACATGGGGGGTTACAATGAGCAGTTCTTC

size: .
D: .
J: TRBJ2-2
V: TRBV11-3
CDR3: CASSWESNTGELFF
DNA: TGTGCCAGCAGCTGGGAATCGAACACCGGGGAGCTGTTTTTT

size: once
D: .
J: TRBJ2-7
V: TRBV10-3
CDR3: CAISDSGGDRSEQYF
DNA: TGTGCCATCAGTGACTCCGGAGGGGACCGTAGCGAGCAGTACTTC

size: few
D: .
J: TRBJ2-7
V: TRBV5-1
CDR3: CASSRARSYEQYF
DNA: TGCGCCAGCAGCAGGGCCAGGTCCTACGAGCAGTACTTC

size: .
D: .
J: TRBJ1-1
V: TRBV3-1/TRBV3-2
CDR3: CASSQKGANTEAFF
DNA: TGTGCCAGCAGCCAAAAAGGAGCGAACACTGAAGCTTTCTTT

size: .
D: .
J: TRBJ2-1
V: TRBV27
CDR3: CASSYRRTGHLFNEQFF
DNA: TGTGCCAGCAGTTATAGACGAACGGGACACCTTTTCAATGAGCAGTTCTTC

size: .
D: .
J: TRBJ1-1
V: TRBV9
CDR3: CASSGGPNTEAFF
DNA: TGTGCCAGCAGCGGGGGACCGAACACTGAAGCTTTCTTT

size: .
D: .
J: TRBJ2-3
V: TRBV7-3
CDR3: CASSLGVGVGTDTQYF
DNA: TGTGCCAGCAGCTTAGGCGTAGGAGTCGGCACAGATACGCAGTATTTT

size: .
D: TRBD1
J: TRBJ1-3
V: TRBV10-3
CDR3: CAIGGAPGQGGSGNTIYF
DNA: TGTGCCATCGGGGGAGCTCCCGGACAGGGAGGGTCTGGAAACACCATATATTTT

size: .
D: TRBD1
J: TRBJ1-5
V: TRBV28
CDR3: CASRDSLVQPQHF
DNA: TGTGCCAGTCGGGACAGTCTAGTTCAGCCCCAGCATTTT

size: .
D: .
J: TRBJ2-7
V: TRBV11-2
CDR3: CASSRLYYEQYF
DNA: TGTGCCAGCAGCCGACTCTACTACGAGCAGTACTTC

size: .
D: .
J: TRBJ1-2
V: TRBV5-6
CDR3: CASSARAGYTF
DNA: TGTGCCAGCAGCGCCAGGGCTGGCTACACCTTC

size: .
D: TRBD2
J: TRBJ2-1
V: TRBV29-1
CDR3: CSVTPVGLARYNEQFF
DNA: TGCAGCGTGACCCCTGTGGGACTAGCGCGCTACAATGAGCAGTTCTTC

size: .
D: .
J: TRBJ2-2
V: TRBV19
CDR3: CASSITRSTGELFF
DNA: TGTGCCAGTAGTATAACCAGAAGTACCGGGGAGCTGTTTTTT

size: .
D: .
J: TRBJ1-3
V: TRBV29-1
CDR3: CSVVLGVGNTIYF
DNA: TGCAGCGTTGTCTTGGGGGTTGGAAACACCATATATTTT

size: .
D: .
J: TRBJ1-1
V: TRBV28
CDR3: CASRAKHTEAFF
DNA: TGTGCCAGCAGAGCGAAGCACACTGAAGCTTTCTTT

size: .
D: TRBD2
J: TRBJ2-1
V: TRBV5-1
CDR3: CASSHGAGGTSYNEQFF
DNA: TGCGCCAGCAGCCACGGAGCGGGAGGCACCTCCTACAATGAGCAGTTCTTC

size: .
D: TRBD1
J: TRBJ1-1
V: TRBV5-1
CDR3: CASSPSRGQMNTEAFF
DNA: TGCGCCAGCAGCCCCAGCAGGGGGCAAATGAACACTGAAGCTTTCTTT

size: .
D: TRBD1
J: TRBJ1-2
V: TRBV25-1
CDR3: CASSDPRDRHYLGYTF
DNA: TGTGCCAGCAGTGACCCCCGGGACAGACACTATCTTGGCTACACCTTC

size: .
D: .
J: TRBJ1-2
V: TRBV23-1
CDR3: CASRRRQVGGYTF
DNA: TGCGCCAGCAGAAGGCGTCAGGTGGGTGGCTACACCTTC

size: .
D: TRBD1
J: TRBJ1-1
V: TRBV25-1
CDR3: CASSGPGQGWAEAFF
DNA: TGTGCCAGCAGTGGACCAGGACAGGGGTGGGCTGAAGCTTTCTTT

size: .
D: TRBD1
J: TRBJ2-7
V: TRBV28
CDR3: CASSSTGEWYEQYF
DNA: TGTGCCAGCAGTTCCACAGGGGAGTGGTACGAGCAGTACTTC

size: few
D: TRBD2
J: TRBJ2-1
V: TRBV4-2
CDR3: CASSPTSGGANEQFF
DNA: TGTGCCAGCAGCCCGACTAGCGGGGGGGCCAATGAGCAGTTCTTC

size: .
D: .
J: TRBJ2-1
V: TRBV7-6
CDR3: CASSLVLASYNEQFF
DNA: TGTGCCAGCAGCTTAGTGCTAGCATCCTACAATGAGCAGTTCTTC

size: .
D: TRBD1
J: TRBJ1-2
V: TRBV18
CDR3: CASSPDRDPSGGYTF
DNA: TGTGCCAGCTCACCGGACAGGGACCCTTCGGGCGGCTACACCTTC

size: .
D: .
J: TRBJ1-4
V: TRBV2
CDR3: CASISGWDALFF
DNA: TGTGCCAGCATTTCCGGCTGGGACGCACTGTTTTTT

size: .
D: .
J: TRBJ1-2
V: TRBV24-1
CDR3: CATSDPRQGYTF
DNA: TGTGCCACCAGTGACCCCCGCCAGGGCTACACCTTC

size: .
D: .
J: TRBJ1-6
V: TRBV25-1
CDR3: CASRRGTDSPLHF
DNA: TGTGCCAGCAGACGGGGGACTGATTCACCCCTCCACTTT

size: .
D: .
J: TRBJ1-1
V: TRBV5-1
CDR3: CASSAAGGYTEAFF
DNA: TGCGCCAGCAGCGCCGCCGGCGGATACACTGAAGCTTTCTTT

size: .
D: .
J: TRBJ2-6
V: TRBV7-9
CDR3: CASSSDRNVLTF
DNA: TGTGCCAGCAGCTCCGACCGTAACGTCCTGACTTTC

size: .
D: .
J: TRBJ1-2
V: TRBV29-1
CDR3: CSAIQGNSGYTF
DNA: TGCAGCGCCATACAGGGAAATAGCGGCTACACCTTC

size: .
D: .
J: TRBJ1-1
V: TRBV2
CDR3: CASSEALPGNTEAFF
DNA: TGTGCCAGCAGTGAAGCGCTTCCCGGGAACACTGAAGCTTTCTTT

size: .
D: .
J: TRBJ1-4
V: TRBV30
CDR3: CAWSTGTEKLFF
DNA: TGTGCCTGGAGCACGGGTACCGAAAAACTGTTTTTT

size: .
D: .
J: TRBJ2-1
V: TRBV24-1
CDR3: CATSDPRGSSYNEQFF
DNA: TGTGCCACCAGTGATCCCAGGGGAAGCTCCTACAATGAGCAGTTCTTC

size: .
D: TRBD1
J: TRBJ1-1
V: TRBV7-9
CDR3: CASSPRTGGPRTEAFF
DNA: TGTGCCAGCAGCCCAAGGACAGGGGGCCCGCGAACTGAAGCTTTCTTT

size: .
D: TRBD2
J: TRBJ2-7
V: TRBV7-2
CDR3: CASSLVGTSGGLTYEQYF
DNA: TGTGCCAGCAGCTTAGTGGGGACTAGCGGGGGGTTAACCTACGAGCAGTACTTC

size: once
D: TRBD1
J: TRBJ2-3
V: TRBV11-1
CDR3: CASSSRQGAITDTQYF
DNA: TGTGCCAGCAGCTCCCGACAGGGGGCGATCACAGATACGCAGTATTTT

size: .
D: .
J: TRBJ1-3
V: TRBV3-1/TRBV3-2
CDR3: CASSQDSGNTIYF
DNA: TGTGCCAGCAGCCAAGACTCGGGAAACACCATATATTTT

size: .
D: .
J: TRBJ2-2
V: TRBV16
CDR3: CASSQRDDSTNTGELFF
DNA: TGTGCCAGCAGCCAGCGCGACGACTCGACGAACACCGGGGAGCTGTTTTTT

size: .
D: .
J: TRBJ2-1
V: TRBV6-5
CDR3: CASSHSSEQFF
DNA: TGTGCCAGCAGCCACTCGTCCGAGCAGTTCTTC

size: .
D: .
J: TRBJ1-5
V: TRBV6-1
CDR3: CASSELGERQPQHF
DNA: TGTGCCAGCAGTGAATTGGGGGAACGGCAGCCCCAGCATTTT

size: .
D: .
J: TRBJ2-5
V: TRBV2
CDR3: CASNGETQYF
DNA: TGTGCCAGCAACGGTGAGACCCAGTACTTC

size: .
D: TRBD1
J: TRBJ1-4
V: TRBV28
CDR3: CASFRGLRDEKLFF
DNA: TGTGCCAGTTTCAGGGGGCTTCGGGATGAAAAACTGTTTTTT

size: .
D: .
J: TRBJ2-7
V: TRBV30
CDR3: CAWEGSSYEQYF
DNA: TGTGCCTGGGAGGGGTCGTCCTACGAGCAGTACTTC